This T cell receptor beta chain derives from a study of CXCR3-negative and CXCR3-positive naive CD8 T cells (dated by TCRdb to between 2019 and 2020). In terms of the full investigation: In total, about 150 million TRB reads were obtained, which works out to roughly 1.5 +/- 0.3 million reads per library. TRBV-TRBJ cluster analysis included naive subsets from five or six donors and memory cells from 3 donors. Diversity and physicochemical repertoire analyses were performed on around 10 donors pooled from two independent experiments. General findings and caveats noted by the study authors: Freshly isolated PBMCs were used for most assays because CXCR3 expression partially decreased after cryopreservation. Comparably high repertoire diversity was found in both naive subsets, whereas much lower repertoire diversity was found in memory CD8+ T cells. Naive CXCR3-negative and CXCR3-positive cells from the same donor showed similar TRBV-TRBJ usage, whereas memory cells showed distinct patterns. Surface CD5, linked to self-reactivity in mice, was comparable between naive subsets; TCR interaction strength was therefore also inferred from TRB CDR3 physicochemical properties. Compared with CXCR3-negative naive cells, CXCR3-positive naive cells had TRB CDR3s with higher hydrophobicity (lower Kidera factor 4), lower energy, and higher strength and volume indices.

Instrument used: NextSeq 550. The Human TCR Profiling Kit (MiLaboratory) was used to prepare UMI-labeled 5' RACE TRB cDNA libraries. The full amount of extracted RNA was used for cDNA synthesis, and the full amount of resulting cDNA was used for PCR amplification. Libraries were prepared in parallel with an identical number of PCR cycles. Per the source publication's procedure: With a minimum of two reads required per UMI, MIGEC and MiXCR pulled out about 49,000 +/- 11,000 unique UMI-labeled TRB cDNA molecules from each library. On average, around 40,000 +/- 10,000 functional in-frame TRB CDR3 nucleotide clonotypes lacking stop codons were found per library. After each sample was downsampled to 5000 UMI-labeled TRB molecules, VDJtools was used to calculate diversity metrics such as normalized Shannon-Wiener and Chao1. VDJtools was used to calculate clonotype-size-weighted physicochemical properties of the central five CDR3 residues, namely interaction energy, strength, volume and Kidera factor 4. TCRdb reprocessed the reads and assigns one entry to each CDR3 protein sequence, leaving out DNA. The V and J calls reflect TCRdb's pipeline rather than the authors' work. The table for this sample lists under 60,000 distinct CDR3 sequences. The ten largest clonotypes hold over 0.45% of the sample.

Looking up the germline V gene (reference sequence) yields CDR1 SEHNR and CDR2 FQNEAQ. The CDR3 numbers 15 residues from cysteine through phenylalanine. No DNA accompanies this entry. For each CD8+ T cell subset, flow sorting was done in triplicate, and roughly 320,000 cells per subset went directly into RLT lysis buffer. Naive CD8+ T cells were defined stringently as CD45RO-CCR7+CD27+CD95- to exclude memory contaminants. Using standard density gradient centrifugation, peripheral blood mononuclear cells were isolated from buffy coats. Naive CXCR3-negative and CXCR3-positive CD8+ T cells were flow-sorted on a FACSAria III. Total RNA was extracted from sorted cells with an RNeasy Mini Kit. Remarks on this clonotype: This clone's antigen is unknown.

The rearrangement combines TRBV7-9 with TRBJ2-5; as DNA is missing, the TRBD2 call by TCRdb cannot be tested. The sequence was obtained from a human donor in good health. Some clones in this sample may be carry-over from other donors' samples. Sequencing input: naive CXCR3+ CD8+ T cells from blood. Read against the paper, the sample's cell subset or site label means: CD45RO-CCR7+CD27+CD95- naive CD8+ T cells expressing CXCR3 (TNR3+). The CDR3 protein: CASNGLAGGPEAQYF.